This T cell receptor beta chain was profiled in a study of vaccination and CD4 T cells after COVID-19. The overall study: Ranging from 14 to 241, the interval between dose two and post-vaccine sampling had a median of approximately 67 days.

Described treatment: approximately 9-day PBMC culture with coronavirus spike peptide pools or control peptides (ViraFEST assay). Peptide-pool expansion of antigen-specific T cells preceded TCR sequencing in ViraFEST. IL-2 (approximately 10 IU/ml) and peptide pools (roughly 10 ug/ml) were added to cultures of two million PBMCs per well. Worth noting for this clonotype: Its antigen is unidentified.

Trimming removed 2 bases from V and 0 bases from J, with 9 bases in between. Germline lookup yields CDR1 MNHEY and CDR2 SVGEGT. The CDR3 consists of 15 residues. Study-wide results and caveats: Reactive clone data from convalescent patients indicated a median of about 90% appearing only post-vaccination.

Cultured CD4+ T-cell DNA underwent Oncomine TCR Beta short-read sequencing. TCRdb re-analysed the PCR reads in MiXCR, keeping a single row per CDR3 protein. The repertoire holds roughly 20,000 distinct CDR3 sequences, with roughly two fifths as singletons. The V and J genes are TRBV6-2 or TRBV6-3 and TRBJ2-3; D is possibly TRBD1 (5 bases). Sample: CD4+ T cells from blood, cultured in vitro, taken before SARS-CoV-2 vaccination. The TCR comes from a human donor who had recovered from COVID-19. Here the CDR3 DNA reads TGTGCCAGCAGTTACGGGGCCTTTAGCACAGATACGCAGTATTTT. It specifies CASSYGAFSTDTQYF.